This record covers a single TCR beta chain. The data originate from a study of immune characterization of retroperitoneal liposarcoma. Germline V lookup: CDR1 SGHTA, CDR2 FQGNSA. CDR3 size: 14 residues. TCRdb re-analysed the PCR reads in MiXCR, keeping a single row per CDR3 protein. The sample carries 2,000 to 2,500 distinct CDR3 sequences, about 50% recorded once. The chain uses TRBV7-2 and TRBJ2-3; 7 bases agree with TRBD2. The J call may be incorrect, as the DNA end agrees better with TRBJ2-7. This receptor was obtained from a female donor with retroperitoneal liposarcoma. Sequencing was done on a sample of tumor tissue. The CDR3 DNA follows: TGTGCCAGCAGCTTACGCGGGGACTACAATGAGCAGTACTTC. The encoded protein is CASSLRGDYNEQYF.